The next 9 T cell receptor beta chains were all read from a single sample in a study of blood T cell repertoires in COVID-19. The assay was immunoSEQ multiplex PCR, and TCRdb's table has in-frame clones only and misses some. The sample lists approximately 250,000 clones, more than 80% seen once, with approximately 4% in the top ten. What was sequenced was PBMCs or T cells enriched from blood (not recorded which). The receptors shown here come from a woman between 25 and 40 years old with acute COVID-19.

V gene TRBV7-8 combines with J gene TRBJ1-4; D possibly corresponds to TRBD1 (6 bases). Trimming pared 5 bases from V and 8 bases from J, leaving 18 bases between. The CDR3 totals 15 residues. Germline V gives CDR1 SGHVS, CDR2 FQNEAQ. CDR3 protein: CASSPFNPGVEKLFF. The DNA for the CDR3 is TGTGCCAGCAGCCCTTTTAACCCAGGGGTCGAAAAACTGTTTTTT.

This clone was seen only once. The V and J genes are TRBV29-1 and TRBJ2-7; 8 positions match TRBD1. V lost 3 bases and J lost 2; bases outside the gene matches: 6. This CDR3 comprises 14 residues. Looked up from germline, CDR1 is SQVTM and CDR2 is ANQGSEA. The CDR3 DNA reads as TGCAGCGTTGAGGTAGGACAGGGTCCCTACGAGCAGTACTTC. Encoded protein: CSVEVGQGPYEQYF.

The V gene is TRBV19, the J gene TRBJ1-4, with 8 nucleotides matching TRBD1. V dropped 3 bases and J dropped 4; count of bases not matched to a gene: 19. The germline CDR1 and CDR2 sequences are LNHDA and SQIVND (reference sequence). The CDR3 loop spans 20 amino acids. This CDR3 is CASSITTGTGHAGYNEKLFF. In nucleotides, the CDR3 is TGTGCCAGTAGTATCACCACCGGGACAGGCCACGCCGGGTATAATGAAAAACTGTTTTTT. Supplemented by reference TRBV19 and TRBJ1-4, the full variable domain reads DGGITQSPKYLFRKEGQNVTLSCEQNLNHDAMYWYRQDPGQGLRLIYYSQIVNDFQKGDIAEGYSVSREKKESFPLTVTSAQKNPTAFYLCASSITTGTGHAGYNEKLFFGSGTQLSVL.

The chain recombines TRBV9 with TRBJ2-1; 8 nucleotides align to TRBD1. The CDR3 is 14 residues long. V trimming: 3 bases; J trimming: 4 bases; junction bases outside the gene matches: 3. Germline CDR1 SGDLS, CDR2 YYNGEE. CDR3 sequence (DNA): TGTGCCAGCAGCGAGGGACAGGATTACAATGAGCAGTTCTTC. This translates into CASSEGQDYNEQFF.

The chain joins TRBV2 to TRBJ2-2; TRBD2 matches 8 bases. V shed 5 bases and J 6 bases; nucleotides not matched to a gene: 11. The V gene's germline CDR1 is SNHLY and CDR2 FYNNEI. This CDR3 is built from 16 residues. The CDR3 sequence: CASSRAGDLSAGELFF. The CDR3 region has the DNA TGTGCCAGCAGTCGAGCGGGAGATCTATCCGCCGGGGAGCTGTTTTTT. Combining the CDR3 with reference TRBV2 and TRBJ2-2 gives the whole variable domain EPEVTQTPSHQVTQMGQEVILRCVPISNHLYFYWYRQILGQKVEFLVSFYNNEISEKSEIFDDQFSVERPDGSNFTLKIRSTKLEDSAMYFCASSRAGDLSAGELFFGEGSRLTVL.

The rearrangement links TRBV24-1 to TRBJ1-5; D gene uncertain. V gave up 9 bases and J gave up 5 bases, with 10 bases separating them. Germline CDR1 is KGHDR and CDR2 is SFDVKD. This CDR3 is 12 amino acids long. The CDR3 loop reads CATRLSYQPQHF. CDR3 bases: TGTGCCACCCGTTTGTCCTATCAGCCCCAGCATTTT.

With regard to this clone: At the DNA level, this CDR3 is encoded by other sequences in the same sample as well. CDR3 nucleotide sequence: TGTGCCAGCAGCTTAGCTGGGACAGCCTACGAGCAGTACTTC. Protein: CASSLAGTAYEQYF. The chain combines TRBV7-2 with TRBJ2-7, with 7 bases identical to TRBD1. Germline CDR1 and CDR2: SGHTA and FQGNSA. V dropped 0 bases and J dropped 2; count of bases not matched to a gene: 1. The CDR3 contains 14 residues.

V is TRBV5-6 and J is TRBJ2-1; possibly TRBD2 for D (5 bases). The CDR3 consists of 15 residues. The V gene lost 4 bases and the J gene lost 3 bases, with 14 bases spanning the gap. The V gene's germline CDR1 is SGHDT and CDR2 YYEEEE. CDR3 protein: CASSRLTSDYNEQFF. In DNA form, the CDR3 reads TGTGCCAGCAGCCGACTAACCAGCGACTACAATGAGCAGTTCTTC. Full variable domain (outside the CDR3, taken from reference TRBV5-6 and TRBJ2-1): DAGVTQSPTHLIKTRGQQVTLRCSPKSGHDTVSWYQQALGQGPQFIFQYYEEEERQRGNFPDRFSGHQFPNYSSELNVNALLLGDSALYLCASSRLTSDYNEQFFGPGTRLTVL.

J is TRBJ2-5 and V is TRBV19; 10 bases line up with TRBD2. Germline V gene data show CDR1 as LNHDA and CDR2 as SQIVND (reference sequence). This CDR3 region has 17 residues. V lost 6 bases and J lost 6; bases outside the gene matches: 16. The CDR3 DNA follows: TGTGCCAGTAGCCCTCGGGGAGGGCTAGCGGGAGTTAAGACCCAGTACTTC. As protein: CASSPRGGLAGVKTQYF.